This T cell receptor (beta chain) was captured in a study of molecular identifiers for immune sequencing clone quantification. Overall study results and limits: In a background of about 1 million naive cells, spiked Jurkat TCR RNA from one cell was reportedly detectable.

Each CDR3 protein gets one entry after TCRdb re-called the PCR reads with MiXCR. The sample gives hundreds of thousands of distinct CDR3 sequences, roughly 24% of which show up once; roughly 0.7% is in the top ten. Germline trimming cut 3 bases from V and 2 bases from J; bases unmatched to any gene: 6. This CDR3 contains 16 residues. Germline V lookup: CDR1 MDHEN, CDR2 SYDVKM. A note on this clonotype: Its target is not known.

This clonotype was sampled from a human donor in good health. Some libraries in this study had Jurkat cell RNA spiked in. The chain uses TRBV28 and TRBJ2-3, with 9 positions matching TRBD2. The sequenced sample consisted of naive CD8+ T cells from blood, with Jurkat cell RNA spiked in. Subset described: FACS-sorted CD8+CD4-CCR7+CD45RA+ naive T cells. In nucleotides, the CDR3 is TGTGCCAGCAGTTTGGGGGCTAGCGGGATCACAGATACGCAGTATTTT. This codes for CASSLGASGITDTQYF.